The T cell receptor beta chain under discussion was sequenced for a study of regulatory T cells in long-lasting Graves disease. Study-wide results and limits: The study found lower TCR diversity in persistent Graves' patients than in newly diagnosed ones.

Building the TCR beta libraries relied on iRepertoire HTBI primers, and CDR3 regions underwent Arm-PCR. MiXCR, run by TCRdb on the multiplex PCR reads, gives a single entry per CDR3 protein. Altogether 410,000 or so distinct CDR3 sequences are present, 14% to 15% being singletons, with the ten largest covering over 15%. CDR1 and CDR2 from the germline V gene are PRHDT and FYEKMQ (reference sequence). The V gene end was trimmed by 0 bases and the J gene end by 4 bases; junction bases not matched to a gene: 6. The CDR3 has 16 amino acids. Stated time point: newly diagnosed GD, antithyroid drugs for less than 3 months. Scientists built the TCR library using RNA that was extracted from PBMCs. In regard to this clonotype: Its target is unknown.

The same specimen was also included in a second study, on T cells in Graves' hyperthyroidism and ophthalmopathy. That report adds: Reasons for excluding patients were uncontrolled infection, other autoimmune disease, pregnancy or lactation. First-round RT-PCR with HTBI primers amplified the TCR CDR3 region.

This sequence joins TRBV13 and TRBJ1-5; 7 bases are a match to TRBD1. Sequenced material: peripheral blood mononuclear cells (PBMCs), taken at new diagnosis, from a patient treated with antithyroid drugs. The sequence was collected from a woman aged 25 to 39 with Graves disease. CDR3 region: CASSLGTGTVNQPQHF. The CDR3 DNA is TGTGCCAGCAGCTTAGGGACAGGGACGGTTAATCAGCCCCAGCATTTT.